This T cell receptor (beta chain) was sequenced for a study of CXCR3-negative and CXCR3-positive naive CD8 T cells (dated by TCRdb to the late 2010s). Context from the whole study: Roughly 140 million TRB reads were obtained in total, roughly 1.5 +/- 0.3 million reads per library. For the TRBV-TRBJ cluster analysis, the naive subsets came from 5 donors, while the memory cells came from 3 donors. Diversity and physicochemical repertoire analyses covered roughly ten donors pooled from two independent experiments. The paper as a whole reports these results and caveats: TRBV-TRBJ usage was similar between naive CXCR3-negative and CXCR3-positive cells from the same donor, while memory cells showed distinct patterns. Comparably high repertoire diversity was found in both naive subsets, whereas much lower repertoire diversity was found in memory CD8+ T cells. Because surface CD5, which has been linked to self-reactivity in mice, was comparable between naive subsets, TCR interaction strength was also inferred from TRB CDR3 physicochemical properties. CXCR3 expression partially decreased after cryopreservation, so most assays used freshly isolated PBMCs. Compared with CXCR3-negative naive cells, CXCR3-positive naive cells had TRB CDR3s with higher hydrophobicity (lower Kidera factor 4), lower energy, and higher strength and volume indices.

Details on this clonotype: Its specific antigen is unknown.

Sequencer: NextSeq 550. The Human TCR Profiling Kit (MiLaboratory) was used to prepare UMI-labeled 5' RACE TRB cDNA libraries. cDNA synthesis used the entire amount of extracted RNA, and PCR amplification then used the entire amount of cDNA produced. Libraries were prepared in parallel with an identical number of PCR cycles. Concerning the study's data processing: With a requirement of at least two reads per UMI, MIGEC and MiXCR extracted about 52,000 +/- 9,100 unique UMI-labeled TRB cDNA molecules per library. An average of around 40,000 +/- 10,000 functional in-frame TRB CDR3 nucleotide clonotypes without stop codons was found per library. After each sample was downsampled to 5000 UMI-labeled TRB molecules, VDJtools was used to calculate diversity metrics such as normalized Shannon-Wiener and Chao1. VDJtools computed clonotype-size-weighted physicochemical properties of the central five CDR3 residues: interaction energy, strength, volume and Kidera factor 4. TCRdb reprocessed the reads into one record per CDR3 protein sequence, lacking DNA. Clone size and V and J calls follow TCRdb, not the original study. Per the sample table, the count is roughly 93,000 distinct CDR3 sequences. Of the sample, 1.1% falls within the top ten clones.

There are 16 amino acids in the CDR3, from cysteine to phenylalanine inclusive. The DNA is not on file. The germline V gene sets CDR1 to SGHDN and CDR2 to FVKESK. Each CD8+ T cell subset was flow-sorted in triplicate, and 300,000 or so cells per subset were placed directly into RLT lysis buffer. To exclude memory contaminants, naive CD8+ T cells were stringently defined as CD45RO-CCR7+CD27+CD95-. Standard density gradient centrifugation was used to isolate peripheral blood mononuclear cells from buffy coats. Naive CXCR3-negative and CXCR3-positive CD8+ T cells were flow-sorted on a FACSAria III. Total RNA was extracted from sorted cells using an RNeasy Mini Kit.

The clonotype was recovered from a human donor in good health. Some clones in this sample may be carry-over from other donors' samples. The sequenced sample consisted of naive CXCR3+ CD8+ T cells from blood. In the paper's terms, the cell subset or site label means: CD45RO-CCR7+CD27+CD95- naive CD8+ T cells expressing CXCR3 (TNR3+). Here the chain combines TRBV14 and TRBJ2-1. The CDR3 corresponds to CASSQDSLGSYNEQFF.